These 23 T cell receptor beta chains came from one sample sequenced in a study of shared clonotypes between healthy human individuals. The assay was immunoSEQ multiplex PCR, and TCRdb's table has in-frame clones only and misses some. There are about 2.3 million clones in the sample; 80% to 95% occur only once, and more than 0.35% lies in the top ten. Sequenced: naive CD4+ T cells from PBMCs. The subset is: CD45RA+ positively selected. Receptors were obtained from a man aged 18 to 29 in good health. Some clones in this sample may be carry-over from other donors' samples.

This clone was seen a single time. This chain connects TRBV19 to TRBJ2-5; 10 nucleotides agree with TRBD1. The ends lost 5 bases at V and 6 bases at J; junction bases unmatched: 12. This CDR3 has 16 amino acids. Germline CDR1 LNHDA, CDR2 SQIVND (reference sequence). The CDR3 is CASSGPGQGSRQTQYF. The CDR3 nucleotides read TGTGCCAGTAGTGGGCCGGGACAGGGGTCACGGCAGACCCAGTACTTC.

The CDR3 DNA reads TGTGCCAGTAGTATAGGTTCCAGGGCCTACGAGCAGTACTTC. It is translated as CASSIGSRAYEQYF. The genes are TRBV19 and TRBJ2-7; TRBD1 is a possible D gene (5 bases). The CDR3 sequence is 14 residues long. Germline V gene lookup returns CDR1 LNHDA and CDR2 SQIVND (reference sequence). V shed 1 base and J shed 2 bases, with 9 bases lying between them.

In regard to this clone: Distinct nucleotide sequences in the sample also encode this CDR3. This chain connects TRBV5-1 to TRBJ1-4; D possibly corresponds to TRBD1 (5 bases). Looked up from germline, CDR1 is SGHRS and CDR2 is YFSETQ. The CDR3 totals 14 residues. Trimming took 2 bases from V and 4 from J, leaving 9 bases between them. CDR3 sequence: CASSFQGLNEKLFF. As DNA, the CDR3 is TGCGCCAGCAGCTTTCAGGGCCTTAATGAAAAACTGTTTTTT.

The chain recombines TRBV2 with TRBJ1-4; a weak D match, TRBD1 (6 bases). V lost 7 bases and J 7 bases, leaving 13 bases between the germline ends. The CDR3 runs to 13 residues. Germline V gives CDR1 SNHLY, CDR2 FYNNEI. The CDR3 sequence is CASNREVGEKLFF. The CDR3 coding sequence is TGTGCCAGCAACAGGGAGGTCGGTGAAAAACTGTTTTTT.

The rearrangement uses TRBV9 and TRBJ2-1; unclear D gene. This CDR3 contains 13 residues. Deletions cut 3 bases from V and 2 bases from J, with 6 bases between. Germline-derived CDR1 and CDR2 are SGDLS and YYNGEE. The CDR3 region has the DNA TGTGCCAGCAGCGCCGAACCCTACAATGAGCAGTTCTTC. This translates into CASSAEPYNEQFF.

V and J are TRBV10-3 and TRBJ2-5; 11 bases align to TRBD2. The trim removed 10 bases at V and 5 bases at J, leaving 3 bases unmatched. The V gene's germline CDR1 is ENHRY and CDR2 SYGVKD. CDR3 length equals 12 residues. The chain's CDR3 is CATRTSGETQYF. The CDR3 DNA is TGTGCCACCCGGACTAGCGGGGAGACCCAGTACTTC.

V and J are TRBV5-1 and TRBJ2-5; TRBD1 is a possible D gene (7 bases). Judging by the DNA end, TRBJ2-7 fits better; the J call may be wrong. The CDR3 loop spans 13 amino acids. Germline V CDR1 and CDR2: SGHRS, YFSETQ. The CDR3 DNA is TGCGCCAGCAGCTGGGGGGACAGCAACGAGCAGTACTTC. Protein sequence: CASSWGDSNEQYF.

The chain uses TRBV4-2 and TRBJ2-7, with 10 positions matching TRBD2. The germline CDR1 and CDR2 sequences are LGHNA and YNFKEQ. Germline trimming cut 0 bases from V and 6 bases from J; bases unmatched to any gene: 14. The CDR3 runs to 18 residues. CDR3 amino acids: CASSQDVRSGRAGTEQYF. The CDR3 DNA reads TGTGCCAGCAGCCAAGATGTGAGGAGCGGGAGGGCCGGTACCGAGCAGTACTTC.

The chain carries TRBV9 and TRBJ2-1; perhaps TRBD1 as D (5 bases). CDR3 length: 15 residues. In germline, CDR1 is SGDLS, CDR2 YYNGEE. Trimming left V 5 bases short and J 8 bases short, with 20 bases between. The CDR3 loop reads CASRMFQGRVDEQFF. The CDR3 region has the DNA TGTGCCAGCAGAATGTTCCAGGGAAGGGTCGATGAGCAGTTCTTC.

The J gene is TRBJ2-7, the V gene TRBV6-1; 14 bases map to TRBD2. The CDR3 is made up of 15 amino acids. The ends lost 5 bases at V and 6 bases at J; junction bases unmatched: 6. Germline V gene sequence: CDR1 MNHNS, CDR2 SASEGT. For the CDR3, the DNA is TGTGCCAGCAGTTGGGGACTAGCGGGAGTGGGCGAGCAGTACTTC. This gives the protein CASSWGLAGVGEQYF.

The chain joins TRBV6-5 to TRBJ2-1; 8 bases agree with TRBD1. The CDR3 covers 13 residues. Germline assignment: CDR1 MNHEY and CDR2 SVGAGI. Trimming took 9 bases from V and 8 from J; bases not matched to a gene: 9. The CDR3 nucleotides read TGTGCCAGGGGCCGACAGGGGTTACATGAGCAGTTCTTC. Translating gives CARGRQGLHEQFF.

This sequence joins TRBV11-1 and TRBJ1-1; D is ambiguous. The CDR3 runs to 16 residues. In germline, CDR1 is SGHAT, CDR2 FQDESV (reference sequence). V lost 6 bases and J lost 0, with 17 bases in between. The CDR3 spells CASRQNTIRVNTEAFF. The CDR3 DNA reads TGTGCCAGCAGACAAAATACCATCCGGGTGAACACTGAAGCTTTCTTT.

J is TRBJ2-7 and V is TRBV28; 7 bases are a match to TRBD2. The CDR3 has 14 amino acids. CDR1 MDHEN and CDR2 SYDVKM come from the germline V gene. The J segment lost 2 bases and the V segment lost 5 bases, leaving 6 bases of the junction unmatched. In DNA, the CDR3 is TGTGCCAGCAGTGGTTCAGCGGGGCCCTACGAGCAGTACTTC. Its protein is CASSGSAGPYEQYF.

About this clone: This same CDR3 is encoded by further DNA sequences in the sample. The gene calls are TRBV10-3 and TRBJ2-1, with TRBD2 matching 11 bases. This CDR3 contains 14 residues. Looked up from germline, CDR1 is ENHRY and CDR2 is SYGVKD. V trimming: 6 bases; J trimming: 7 bases; junction bases outside the gene matches: 5. The CDR3 region has the DNA TGTGCCATCAGAGGGACTAGCGGAACTAATGAGCAGTTCTTC. Translating it yields CAIRGTSGTNEQFF.

A note on this clone: Other DNA sequences in the same sample also yield this CDR3. The chain couples TRBV28 to TRBJ2-7; D is uncertain. CDR3 size: 13 residues. The germline V and J ends were trimmed by 2 bases and 0 bases, with 5 bases remaining between them. Germline CDR1 is MDHEN and CDR2 is SYDVKM. As DNA, the CDR3 is TGTGCCAGCAGTTTAGATTCCTCCTACGAGCAGTACTTC. As protein: CASSLDSSYEQYF.

This chain uses TRBV7-2 with TRBJ1-2; D is uncertain. Germline V gene data show CDR1 as SGHTA and CDR2 as FQGNSA. CDR3 length: 13 residues. V dropped 3 bases and J dropped 0 bases, with 5 bases sitting between them. CDR3 loop: CASSFDPNYGYTF. CDR3 DNA: TGTGCCAGCAGCTTCGATCCTAACTATGGCTACACCTTC.

The count of this clone is one. The chain joins TRBV28 to TRBJ2-3, with 10 bases matching TRBD2. The CDR3 loop spans 16 amino acids. Trimming took 3 bases from V and 6 from J; bases not matched to a gene: 9. From germline, CDR1 is MDHEN and CDR2 SYDVKM. This chain's CDR3 is CASSFGAGGPSDTQYF. In DNA, the CDR3 is TGTGCCAGCAGTTTCGGAGCGGGAGGGCCCTCTGATACGCAGTATTTT.

This clone was found a few times. V usage is TRBV2 and J usage is TRBJ2-1; 16 positions match TRBD2. Per germline, CDR1 SNHLY and CDR2 FYNNEI. CDR3 length: 18 amino acids. V lost 7 bases to trimming and J lost 7 bases; unmatched junction nucleotides: 13. CDR3 residues: CASNLGTSGRARGNEQFF. CDR3 coding DNA: TGTGCCAGCAACTTGGGGACTAGCGGGAGGGCCAGGGGGAATGAGCAGTTCTTC.

J is TRBJ1-2 and V is TRBV5-1; D possibly corresponds to TRBD1 (5 bases). CDR1 is SGHRS and CDR2 is YFSETQ in the germline V gene. V was pared by 3 bases and J by 6 bases, with 12 bases between. The CDR3 loop spans 13 amino acids. The CDR3, as DNA: TGCGCCAGCAGCTCCAGGGTATTGGATGGCTACACCTTC. Protein: CASSSRVLDGYTF.

The chain recombines TRBV2 with TRBJ2-7, with D unresolved. The CDR3 totals 14 residues. The germline CDR1 and CDR2 sequences are SNHLY and FYNNEI. Trimming removed 6 bases from V and 3 bases from J, with 15 bases in between. CDR3 protein: CASSHPAPIYEQYF. In DNA form, the CDR3 reads TGTGCCAGCAGCCACCCGGCCCCGATCTACGAGCAGTACTTC.

V and J are TRBV19 and TRBJ2-1; no definite D call. Per germline, CDR1 LNHDA and CDR2 SQIVND (reference sequence). The V end was cut by 7 bases, the J end by 4 bases, with 14 bases between. This CDR3 comprises 14 residues. The CDR3 DNA sequence: TGTGCCAGTACCTCGAGCCAAGGATACAATGAGCAGTTCTTC. Its translation: CASTSSQGYNEQFF.

V usage is TRBV4-2 and J usage is TRBJ2-2; 7 nucleotides line up with TRBD2. The germline V gene encodes CDR1 LGHNA and CDR2 YNFKEQ. V dropped 4 bases and J dropped 6; count of bases not matched to a gene: 11. The CDR3 is made up of 16 amino acids. The DNA of the CDR3 is TGTGCCAGCAGCCGACACTTGATGGGAGGGGCCGGGGAGCTGTTTTTT. Its translation: CASSRHLMGGAGELFF.

This sequence joins TRBV28 and TRBJ2-5; TRBD1 aligns across 7 bases. Germline-derived CDR1 and CDR2 are MDHEN and SYDVKM. With 4 bases clipped from V and 0 bases from J, the junction kept 8 bases outside the gene matches. The CDR3 consists of 16 residues. CDR3 loop: CASSYKQGTYQETQYF. The CDR3 DNA follows: TGTGCCAGCAGTTATAAACAGGGGACGTACCAAGAGACCCAGTACTTC. The variable domain in full, with the rest retrieved from reference TRBV28 and TRBJ2-5, is DVKVTQSSRYLVKRTGEKVFLECVQDMDHENMFWYRQDPGLGLRLIYFSYDVKMKEKGDIPEGYSVSREKKERFSLILESASTNQTSMYLCASSYKQGTYQETQYFGPGTRLLVL.